These T cell receptor beta chains were read from a single sample in a study of T cell changes during pregnancy in multiple sclerosis. TCRdb keeps only in-frame clones here, not all; method: immunoSEQ multiplex PCR. The data show fewer than 70,000 clones, around 90% seen once. The sample consisted of peripheral blood, taken in the third trimester of pregnancy. The source is a female donor with multiple sclerosis, enrolled in a pregnancy study. Both conserved end residues are part of each CDR3. A D gene is named only where the DNA matches it firmly. Not every row has a clone size; where given, it reads once, few, many or a size class.

CDR3aa: CASSQKQGHNEQFF
CDR3nt: TGTGCCAGCAGCCAGAAGCAGGGGCATAATGAGCAGTTCTTC
v_gene: TRBV4-2
abundance: .
d_gene: .
j_gene: TRBJ2-1

CDR3aa: CAWNVGGMGYEQYF
CDR3nt: TGTGCCTGGAACGTCGGGGGGATGGGATACGAGCAGTACTTC
v_gene: TRBV30
abundance: .
d_gene: TRBD2
j_gene: TRBJ2-7

CDR3aa: CASSGLDRGGEKLFF
CDR3nt: TGTGCCAGCAGTGGGCTGGACAGGGGCGGTGAAAAACTGTTTTTT
v_gene: TRBV2
abundance: .
d_gene: TRBD1
j_gene: TRBJ1-4

CDR3aa: CASSRGGAAVADTQYF
CDR3nt: TGTGCCAGCAGTCGCGGGGGGGCCGCTGTAGCAGATACGCAGTATTTT
v_gene: TRBV28
abundance: .
d_gene: TRBD2
j_gene: TRBJ2-3

CDR3aa: CSATGQGDYGYTF
CDR3nt: TGCAGCGCCACGGGACAGGGGGACTATGGCTACACCTTC
v_gene: TRBV29-1
abundance: .
d_gene: TRBD1
j_gene: TRBJ1-2

CDR3aa: CASSGGLPGGAFF
CDR3nt: TGCGCCAGCAGCGGGGGATTGCCCGGGGGAGCTTTCTTT
v_gene: TRBV5-1
abundance: .
d_gene: .
j_gene: TRBJ1-1

CDR3aa: CASSPRQGTVTEAFF
CDR3nt: TGTGCCAGCAGCCCCAGACAGGGGACGGTCACTGAAGCTTTCTTT
v_gene: TRBV9
abundance: .
d_gene: TRBD1
j_gene: TRBJ1-1

CDR3aa: CASLGGSSNQPQHF
CDR3nt: TGTGCCAGCCTGGGGGGAAGTAGCAATCAGCCCCAGCATTTT
v_gene: TRBV6-1
abundance: .
d_gene: .
j_gene: TRBJ1-5

CDR3aa: CASSLNRQGVGTEAFF
CDR3nt: TGTGCCAGCTCCCTAAACCGACAGGGAGTCGGGACTGAAGCTTTCTTT
v_gene: TRBV18
abundance: .
d_gene: TRBD1
j_gene: TRBJ1-1

CDR3aa: CASRHGTVDQPQHF
CDR3nt: TGTGCCAGCAGGCACGGGACTGTTGATCAGCCCCAGCATTTT
v_gene: TRBV28
abundance: .
d_gene: .
j_gene: TRBJ1-5

CDR3aa: CASSGRGFVRNQPQHF
CDR3nt: TGTGCCAGCAGTGGCCGGGGTTTCGTGCGCAATCAGCCCCAGCATTTT
v_gene: TRBV2
abundance: .
d_gene: .
j_gene: TRBJ1-5

CDR3aa: CASSHTGGGSYQETQYF
CDR3nt: TGTGCCAGCAGCCACACGGGGGGGGGCAGCTATCAAGAGACCCAGTACTTC
v_gene: TRBV7-2
abundance: .
d_gene: TRBD2
j_gene: TRBJ2-5

CDR3aa: CASGTDLYGYTF
CDR3nt: TGCGCCAGCGGGACAGATCTCTATGGCTACACCTTC
v_gene: TRBV5-1
abundance: .
d_gene: TRBD1
j_gene: TRBJ1-2

CDR3aa: CASSQANFGTGGNEQFF
CDR3nt: TGCGCCAGCAGCCAAGCCAATTTCGGGACAGGGGGTAATGAGCAGTTCTTC
v_gene: TRBV4-1
abundance: .
d_gene: TRBD1
j_gene: TRBJ2-1

CDR3aa: CAWSGSGGATDTQYF
CDR3nt: TGTGCCTGGAGTGGTAGCGGGGGGGCAACAGATACGCAGTATTTT
v_gene: TRBV30
abundance: .
d_gene: TRBD2
j_gene: TRBJ2-3

CDR3aa: CASSLGTGGYEQYF
CDR3nt: TGCGCCAGCAGCTTGGGTACAGGGGGCTACGAGCAGTACTTC
v_gene: TRBV5-1
abundance: .
d_gene: TRBD1
j_gene: TRBJ2-7

CDR3aa: CAWDLGQRNEQFF
CDR3nt: TGTGCCTGGGATCTGGGCCAAAGGAATGAGCAGTTCTTC
v_gene: TRBV30
abundance: once
d_gene: .
j_gene: TRBJ2-1

CDR3aa: CASSLGQGMSEAFF
CDR3nt: TGTGCCAGCAGCTTAGGACAGGGTATGTCTGAAGCTTTCTTT
v_gene: TRBV7-9
abundance: .
d_gene: TRBD1
j_gene: TRBJ1-1

CDR3aa: CASSLDDFSGGPYEQYF
CDR3nt: TGTGCCAGCAGCTTGGATGATTTTAGCGGGGGCCCCTACGAGCAGTACTTC
v_gene: TRBV5-5
abundance: once
d_gene: TRBD2
j_gene: TRBJ2-7

CDR3aa: CASSFIQGYGYTF
CDR3nt: TGTGCCAGCAGCTTTATTCAGGGGTATGGCTACACCTTC
v_gene: TRBV5-4
abundance: .
d_gene: .
j_gene: TRBJ1-2

CDR3aa: CASSLGTENTIYF
CDR3nt: TGCGCCAGCAGCTTAGGGACAGAAAACACCATATATTTT
v_gene: TRBV5-1
abundance: .
d_gene: TRBD1
j_gene: TRBJ1-3

CDR3aa: CASSQDGGSYEQYF
CDR3nt: TGCGCCAGCAGCCAAGATGGCGGCTCCTACGAGCAGTACTTC
v_gene: TRBV4-1
abundance: .
d_gene: .
j_gene: TRBJ2-7

CDR3aa: CSVSGQSYNEQFF
CDR3nt: TGCAGCGTTAGTGGACAGTCCTACAATGAGCAGTTCTTC
v_gene: TRBV29-1
abundance: .
d_gene: .
j_gene: TRBJ2-1

CDR3aa: CASSGYRGSNYGYTF
CDR3nt: TGTGCCAGCAGCGGGTACAGGGGAAGTAACTATGGCTACACCTTC
v_gene: TRBV9
abundance: .
d_gene: TRBD1
j_gene: TRBJ1-2

CDR3aa: CASSLSGAYEQYF
CDR3nt: TGTGCCAGCAGCTTGTCCGGGGCCTACGAGCAGTACTTC
v_gene: TRBV5-6
abundance: once
d_gene: .
j_gene: TRBJ2-7

CDR3aa: CASQGGTEAFF
CDR3nt: TGTGCCAGCCAGGGGGGCACTGAAGCTTTCTTT
v_gene: TRBV11-2
abundance: .
d_gene: TRBD1
j_gene: TRBJ1-1